The 21 T cell receptor beta chains listed next were all sequenced from one sample in a study of T cell changes during pregnancy in multiple sclerosis. The protocol was immunoSEQ multiplex PCR, while the TCRdb copy is restricted to in-frame clones and leaves out a portion. The sample contains some 110,000 clones, 85% to 95% of which appear only once. This specimen was peripheral blood, taken after pregnancy. The origin of the receptors is a female donor with multiple sclerosis, enrolled in a pregnancy study.

The chain carries TRBV30 and TRBJ1-6; the D gene is possibly TRBD1 (6 bases). The CDR3 totals 15 residues. Germline loops: CDR1 GTSNPN, CDR2 SVGIG (reference sequence). Trimming took 0 bases from V and 7 from J, leaving 13 bases between them. The CDR3 DNA is TGTGCCTGGAGTGTCCTAGGACAGCGAAATTCACCCCTCCACTTT. Protein sequence: CAWSVLGQRNSPLHF.

The V call is TRBV7-6, the J call TRBJ1-6, with D maybe TRBD1 (5 bases). V lost 5 bases and J 7 bases, leaving 15 bases between the germline ends. Per the germline V gene, CDR1 is SGHVS and CDR2 is FNYEAQ. This CDR3 comprises 15 residues. CDR3 protein: CASSPGEGRNSPLHF. The DNA of the CDR3 is TGTGCCAGCAGCCCTGGTGAGGGGAGGAATTCACCCCTCCACTTT.

The chain joins TRBV28 to TRBJ1-4; no reliable D call. Trimming removed 2 bases from V and 8 bases from J, with 3 bases in between. CDR1 and CDR2 (germline): MDHEN, SYDVKM. The CDR3 spans 11 residues. The CDR3 spells CASSLTEKLFF. CDR3 nucleotide sequence: TGTGCCAGCAGTTTAACAGAAAAACTGTTTTTT.

The J gene is TRBJ2-1, the V gene TRBV30; D not resolved. The CDR3 runs to 10 residues. Per germline, CDR1 GTSNPN and CDR2 SVGIG (reference sequence). Deletions cut 1 base from V and 9 bases from J, with 4 bases between. The CDR3 is CAWSGGEQFF. CDR3 DNA sequence: TGTGCCTGGAGTGGAGGTGAGCAGTTCTTC.

The chain uses TRBV30 and TRBJ1-1, with a tentative D call TRBD1 (6 bases). This CDR3 is 13 amino acids long. The germline V gene encodes CDR1 GTSNPN and CDR2 SVGIG (reference sequence). Trimming removed 4 bases from V and 1 base from J, with 10 bases in between. The CDR3 sequence is CAWKGQSNTEAFF. CDR3 in DNA: TGTGCCTGGAAAGGACAGTCGAACACTGAAGCTTTCTTT.

This chain uses TRBV10-3 with TRBJ2-1; 11 positions agree with TRBD2. V was clipped by 4 bases and J by 2 bases; unmatched bases: 4. Germline V gives CDR1 ENHRY, CDR2 SYGVKD. The CDR3 has 16 amino acids. The CDR3 DNA reads as TGTGCCATCAGTGGATTACTAGCGGGAGCCTACAATGAGCAGTTCTTC. Its protein is CAISGLLAGAYNEQFF.

The chain uses TRBV29-1 and TRBJ1-1, with a weak D call TRBD1 (6 bases). This CDR3 comprises 16 residues. Deletions cut 0 bases from V and 4 bases from J, with 18 bases between. CDR1 is SQVTM, CDR2 ANQGSEA, per germline. Here the CDR3 DNA reads TGCAGCGTTGAAGATCTTGCGGGGGGCTTCGGCACTGAAGCTTTCTTT. Its translation is CSVEDLAGGFGTEAFF.

The CDR3 region has the DNA TGCGCCAGCAGCCAAGCAGGGTTTTATGGCTACACCTTC. Its protein is CASSQAGFYGYTF. The J gene is TRBJ1-2, the V gene TRBV4-1; possible D gene TRBD1, 5 bases. Trimming cost V 1 base and J 5 bases, with 8 bases left between them. Germline loops: CDR1 MGHRA, CDR2 YSYEKL. The CDR3 sequence is 13 residues long.

The genes are TRBV7-9 and TRBJ2-1; the match to TRBD2 covers 12 bases. CDR1 and CDR2 from the germline V gene are SEHNR and FQNEAQ (reference sequence). Unmatched junction bases numbered 5, after V lost 7 bases and J lost 7 bases. This CDR3 is built from 14 residues. The CDR3 nucleotides are TGTGCCAGCATCCCCGGGACTAGCGGGAATGAGCAGTTCTTC. This translates into CASIPGTSGNEQFF.

The J gene is TRBJ1-6, the V gene TRBV6-5; the D is unclear. Trimming left V 2 bases short and J 6 bases short, with 14 bases between. This CDR3 has 16 residues. In germline, CDR1 is MNHEY, CDR2 SVGAGI. Here the CDR3 reads CASSYLSTGGNSPLHF. In DNA form, the CDR3 reads TGTGCCAGCAGTTACCTTTCCACGGGAGGTAATTCACCCCTCCACTTT.

V gene TRBV5-1 combines with J gene TRBJ2-7; 9 bases are a match to TRBD2. With 4 bases clipped from V and 0 bases from J, the junction kept 2 bases outside the gene matches. The CDR3 is made up of 14 amino acids. Germline CDR1 and CDR2: SGHRS and YFSETQ. The CDR3 loop is CASSISGSSYEQYF. The CDR3 nucleotides are TGCGCCAGCAGCATTAGCGGGAGCTCCTACGAGCAGTACTTC.

V gene TRBV6-1 combines with J gene TRBJ1-2; perhaps TRBD1 as D (6 bases). Germline CDR1 and CDR2: MNHNS and SASEGT. Trimming removed 7 bases at V and 8 bases at J, with 20 bases between. This CDR3 is 14 amino acids long. CDR3 sequence (DNA): TGTGCCAGCACTTCCGGGACATTGAGGGGAGGCTACACCTTC. As protein: CASTSGTLRGGYTF.

The rearrangement uses TRBV6-5 and TRBJ2-1; D is ambiguous. Germline V gene sequence: CDR1 MNHEY, CDR2 SVGAGI. V dropped 4 bases and J dropped 7 bases, with 17 bases sitting between them. The CDR3 contains 15 residues. The CDR3 sequence: CASSSRRIKKNEQFF. In DNA form, the CDR3 reads TGTGCCAGCAGTTCGCGGAGAATTAAGAAGAATGAGCAGTTCTTC.

This clone was observed a few times. The CDR3 region is CASSPQGQDNSPLHF. As DNA, the CDR3 is TGTGCCAGCTCACCCCAGGGACAGGATAATTCACCCCTCCACTTT. The chain is built from TRBV18 and TRBJ1-6, with 8 bases lining up with TRBD1. The CDR3 has 15 amino acids. Germline V lookup: CDR1 KGHSH, CDR2 LQKENI. With V trimmed by 3 bases and J by 5 bases, 3 bases remained unmatched.

This sequence joins TRBV28 and TRBJ2-7; perhaps TRBD2 as D (5 bases). Trimming cost V 3 bases and J 0 bases, with 6 bases left between them. CDR1 MDHEN and CDR2 SYDVKM come from the germline V gene. The CDR3 has 13 residues. The CDR3 protein is CASSFGVSYEQYF. In nucleotides, the CDR3 is TGTGCCAGCAGTTTCGGGGTCTCCTACGAGCAGTACTTC.

This chain uses TRBV5-4 with TRBJ2-1; 10 nucleotides match TRBD2. Germline CDR1 reads SGHNT; CDR2 reads YYREEE (reference sequence). V lost 4 bases, J lost 2 bases, and 6 bases stayed unmatched. The CDR3 sequence is 16 residues long. CDR3 coding DNA: TGTGCCAGCAGCCGGAAAGCGGGAGGGACCTACAATGAGCAGTTCTTC. It encodes CASSRKAGGTYNEQFF.

V usage is TRBV6-5 and J usage is TRBJ2-2; 7 bases agree with TRBD1. The germline gives CDR1 MNHEY, CDR2 SVGAGI. The CDR3 extends over 15 amino acids. V lost 3 bases to trimming and J lost 4 bases; unmatched junction nucleotides: 5. CDR3 sequence reads: CASSYNRGRTGELFF. The DNA of the CDR3 is TGTGCCAGCAGTTATAACAGGGGTCGCACCGGGGAGCTGTTTTTT.

The V call is TRBV19, the J call TRBJ1-5, with a tentative D call TRBD1 (5 bases). The CDR3 covers 13 residues. V shed 5 bases and J shed 4 bases, with 9 bases lying between them. The germline CDR1 and CDR2 sequences are LNHDA and SQIVND (reference sequence). CDR3 protein: CASSFTGNQPQHF. In DNA, the CDR3 is TGTGCCAGTAGTTTCACAGGAAATCAGCCCCAGCATTTT.

This clone was seen only once. The chain employs TRBV6-1 and TRBJ1-2, with 7 bases lining up with TRBD1. The CDR3 runs to 14 residues. In germline, CDR1 is MNHNS, CDR2 SASEGT. V lost 4 bases, J lost 3 bases, and 5 bases stayed unmatched. CDR3 nucleotide sequence: TGTGCCAGCAGTGTAGAGGGGGCTCACTATGGCTACACCTTC. This translates into CASSVEGAHYGYTF.

The chain combines TRBV28 with TRBJ1-2; no definite D call. This CDR3 contains 16 residues. The germline CDR1 and CDR2 sequences are MDHEN and SYDVKM. V was trimmed by 3 bases and J by 8 bases, leaving 22 bases between them. The CDR3, as DNA: TGTGCCAGCAGTTTCCCTGGGAGGGTTCCCATACAGGGCTACACCTTC. Its translation: CASSFPGRVPIQGYTF.

This rearrangement joins TRBV2 to TRBJ2-1, with TRBD2 identical over 8 bases. CDR3 length: 14 amino acids. Germline lookup yields CDR1 SNHLY and CDR2 FYNNEI. The V and J ends lost 4 bases and 6 bases, in that order; junction bases with no gene match: 5. The chain's CDR3 is CASSGGLGGNEQFF. The CDR3 DNA is TGTGCCAGCAGTGGGGGACTAGGAGGCAATGAGCAGTTCTTC.